These 13 T cell receptor beta chains share one sample of origin, sequenced in a study of identical twins. Via MiXCR, TCRdb re-called the 5' RACE reads, giving one row per CDR3 protein. The table lists 1.5 million to 2 million distinct CDR3 sequences, about 32% of them singletons. Sequenced: cord blood. All receptors come from a newborn girl in good health.

This clonotype has ten or more counts. The chain has TRBV6-5 and TRBJ2-4; D is undetermined. Germline lookup yields CDR1 MNHEY and CDR2 SVGAGI. Trimming stripped 0 bases from V and 0 bases from J, with 12 bases between. This CDR3 spans 17 amino acids. The CDR3: CASSYSTGRTAKNIQYF. The CDR3 region has the DNA TGTGCCAGCAGTTACTCCACTGGCAGGACAGCCAAAAACATTCAGTACTTC.

This clonotype was found a few times. The J gene is TRBJ1-1, the V gene TRBV11-2, with D tentatively TRBD1 (5 bases). V dropped 5 bases and J dropped 3 bases, with 13 bases sitting between them. Germline V gene sequence: CDR1 SGHAT, CDR2 FQNNGV. The CDR3 consists of 14 residues. CDR3 protein: CASSPGPWDTEAFF. For the CDR3, the DNA is TGTGCCAGCAGCCCGGGGCCCTGGGACACTGAAGCTTTCTTT.

The chain has TRBV27 and TRBJ2-2; D possibly corresponds to TRBD2 (5 bases). The V and J ends lost 2 bases and 0 bases respectively, with 10 bases between them. CDR3 length equals 16 residues. The germline V gene encodes CDR1 MNHEY and CDR2 SMNVEV (reference sequence). The CDR3 region is CASSLERAANTGELFF. DNA for the CDR3: TGTGCCAGCAGTTTAGAGAGGGCCGCGAACACCGGGGAGCTGTTTTTT.

This clonotype has a count of ten or more. V and J are TRBV12-3 or TRBV12-4 and TRBJ2-5; D perhaps matches TRBD1 (5 bases). The CDR3 is 14 amino acids. Deletions cut 2 bases from V and 5 bases from J, with 12 bases between. The DNA of the CDR3 is TGTGCCAGCAGTTTACGGCAGGGTAGTGAGACCCAGTACTTC. It specifies CASSLRQGSETQYF.

This chain links TRBV28 with TRBJ1-2; possible D gene TRBD1, 5 bases. Trimming took 5 bases from V and 3 from J, leaving 13 bases between them. The V gene's germline CDR1 is MDHEN and CDR2 SYDVKM. This CDR3 region has 14 residues. CDR3: CASSAQGQDYGYTF. The DNA for the CDR3 is TGTGCCAGCAGTGCCCAAGGACAAGACTATGGCTACACCTTC.

This chain connects TRBV5-1 to TRBJ1-2; TRBD1 matches 8 bases. Germline V gene data show CDR1 as SGHRS and CDR2 as YFSETQ. The CDR3 is 15 residues long. Trimming took 1 base from V and 5 from J; bases not matched to a gene: 7. DNA for the CDR3: TGCGCCAGCAGCTTGACGCCAGGGGGCGGGTATGGCTACACCTTC. This encodes CASSLTPGGGYGYTF.

The gene calls are TRBV6-1 and TRBJ2-3; 9 bases line up with TRBD2. CDR1 MNHNS and CDR2 SASEGT come from the germline V gene. The V segment lost 6 bases and the J segment 5 bases; nucleotides outside the gene matches: 6. This CDR3 has 14 residues. The CDR3 region has the DNA TGTGCCAGCAGGCACTTGACTAGCGGAGATACGCAGTATTTT. Protein: CASRHLTSGDTQYF.

This chain uses TRBV20-1 with TRBJ2-1, with TRBD2 matching 9 bases. Near its end, the DNA agrees better with TRBJ2-7, so the J call may be wrong. CDR1 is DFQATT and CDR2 is SNEGSKA in the germline V gene (reference sequence). The CDR3 length is 16 residues. CDR3 protein: CSAPKRLADSYNEQYF. CDR3 sequence (DNA): TGCAGTGCGCCCAAACGACTAGCGGATTCCTACAATGAGCAGTACTTC.

The chain joins TRBV29-1 to TRBJ2-1; no clear D gene. Per germline, CDR1 SQVTM and CDR2 ANQGSEA. With 3 bases removed from V and 0 bases from J, the gap between germline ends came to 18 bases. The CDR3 has 17 amino acids. The CDR3 sequence: CSVDPLQFQSSYNEQFF. The CDR3 DNA is TGCAGCGTTGACCCCCTACAGTTCCAGAGCTCCTACAATGAGCAGTTCTTC.

A few counts support this clonotype. This chain links TRBV25-1 with TRBJ2-2; 8 positions agree with TRBD1. This CDR3 has 15 amino acids. The germline V gene has CDR1 MGHDK and CDR2 SYGVNS. The ends lost 3 bases at V and 5 bases at J; junction bases unmatched: 5. In DNA, the CDR3 is TGTGCCAGCAGTGATTATCGGGACAGGACCGGGGAGCTGTTTTTT. Its protein is CASSDYRDRTGELFF. Filled out from reference TRBV25-1 and TRBJ2-2, the complete variable domain reads EADIYQTPRYLVIGTGKKITLECSQTMGHDKMYWYQQDPGMELHLIHYSYGVNSTEKGDLSSESTVSRIRTEHFPLTLESARPSHTSQYLCASSDYRDRTGELFFGEGSRLTVL.

V gene TRBV10-2 combines with J gene TRBJ2-3; D could derive from TRBD1 or TRBD2 (7 bases each). This CDR3 comprises 16 residues. Germline-derived CDR1 and CDR2 are WSHSY and SAAADI. The ends were cut back, 3 bases at V and 4 bases at J, with 17 bases in the middle. The CDR3 DNA sequence: TGCGCCAGCAGTGAACCTCAGGGGGGGGGCGCAGATACGCAGTATTTT. This gives the protein CASSEPQGGGADTQYF.

This chain connects TRBV7-9 to TRBJ1-3, with D uncertain. With 2 bases removed from V and 0 bases from J, the gap between germline ends came to 8 bases. Germline CDR1 is SEHNR and CDR2 is FQNEAQ (reference sequence). The CDR3 runs 15 residues. CDR3 DNA: TGTGCCAGCAGCTTACAGCTTCTCTCTGGAAACACCATATATTTT. Protein product: CASSLQLLSGNTIYF. The whole variable domain, filled in from reference TRBV7-9 and TRBJ1-3, reads DTGVSQNPRHKITKRGQNVTFRCDPISEHNRLYWYRQTLGQGPEFLTYFQNEAQLEKSRLLSDRFSAERPKGSFSTLEIQRTEQGDSAMYLCASSLQLLSGNTIYFGEGSWLTVV.

This clonotype was seen at least ten times. The rearrangement uses TRBV3-1 and TRBJ2-7; D is ambiguous. CDR1 LGHDT and CDR2 YNNKEL come from the germline V gene (reference sequence). V lost 2 bases and J lost 5, with 7 bases in between. This CDR3 comprises 12 residues. For the CDR3, the DNA is TGTGCCAGCAGCCAATGGTCTAACGAGCAGTACTTC. Translated: CASSQWSNEQYF.